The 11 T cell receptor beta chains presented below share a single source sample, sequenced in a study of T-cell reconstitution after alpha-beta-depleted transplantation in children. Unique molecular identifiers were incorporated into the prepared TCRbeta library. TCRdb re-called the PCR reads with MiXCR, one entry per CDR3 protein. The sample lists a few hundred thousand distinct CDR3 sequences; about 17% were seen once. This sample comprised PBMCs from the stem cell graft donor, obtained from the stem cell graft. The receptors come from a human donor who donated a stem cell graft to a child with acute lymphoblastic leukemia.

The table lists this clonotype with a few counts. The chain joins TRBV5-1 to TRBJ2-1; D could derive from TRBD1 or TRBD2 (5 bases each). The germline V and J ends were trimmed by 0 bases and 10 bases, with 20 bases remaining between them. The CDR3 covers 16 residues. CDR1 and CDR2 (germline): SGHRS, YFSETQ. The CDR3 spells CASSLGQGRSSGEQFF. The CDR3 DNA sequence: TGCGCCAGCAGCTTGGGGCAGGGCCGGTCATCGGGGGAGCAGTTCTTC.

The CDR3 coding sequence is TGTGCCAGCGCTGAGACTGAAGCTTTCTTT. This gives the protein CASAETEAFF. This chain connects TRBV6-6 to TRBJ1-1; no definite D call. With 8 bases removed from V and 5 bases from J, the gap between germline ends came to 6 bases. Germline CDR1 and CDR2: MNHNY and SVGAGI (reference sequence). The CDR3 consists of 10 residues.

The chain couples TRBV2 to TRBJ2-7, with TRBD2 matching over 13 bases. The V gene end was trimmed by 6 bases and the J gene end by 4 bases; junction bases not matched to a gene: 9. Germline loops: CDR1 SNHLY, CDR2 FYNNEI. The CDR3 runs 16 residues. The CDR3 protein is CASRDPGLAGLYEQYF. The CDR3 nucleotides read TGTGCCAGCAGAGACCCGGGACTAGCGGGATTATACGAGCAGTACTTC.

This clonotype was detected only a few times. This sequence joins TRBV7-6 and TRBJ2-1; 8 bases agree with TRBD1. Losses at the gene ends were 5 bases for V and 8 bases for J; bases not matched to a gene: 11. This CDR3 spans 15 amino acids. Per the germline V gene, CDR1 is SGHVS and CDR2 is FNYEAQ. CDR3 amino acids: CASSLGTGGWDEQFF. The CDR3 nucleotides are TGTGCCAGCAGCCTAGGGACAGGAGGATGGGATGAGCAGTTCTTC.

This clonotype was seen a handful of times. The CDR3 coding sequence is TGCAGCGTTGAAGCGGGGGCTGGTCAGCCCCAGCATTTT. It translates to CSVEAGAGQPQHF. This sequence joins TRBV29-1 and TRBJ1-5, with D maybe TRBD1 (6 bases). Trimming took 1 base from V and 6 from J, leaving 10 bases between them. Germline lookup yields CDR1 SQVTM and CDR2 ANQGSEA. The CDR3 covers 13 residues.

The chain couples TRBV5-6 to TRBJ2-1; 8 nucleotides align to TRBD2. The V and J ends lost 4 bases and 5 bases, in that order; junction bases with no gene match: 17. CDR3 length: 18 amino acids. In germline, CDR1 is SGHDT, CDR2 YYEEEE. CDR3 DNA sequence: TGTGCCAGCAGCCCCGCATGGTATACCAGCGGGAGCCACAATGAGCAGTTCTTC. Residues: CASSPAWYTSGSHNEQFF.

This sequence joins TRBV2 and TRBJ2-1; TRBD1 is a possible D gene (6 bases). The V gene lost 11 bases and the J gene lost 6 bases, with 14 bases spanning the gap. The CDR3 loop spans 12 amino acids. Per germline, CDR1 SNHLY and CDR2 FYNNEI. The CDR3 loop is CAGRAQGNEQFF. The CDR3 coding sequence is TGTGCCGGAAGGGCACAGGGCAATGAGCAGTTCTTC.

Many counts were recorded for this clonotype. The CDR3 coding sequence is TGCGCCAGCAGCCAGTCGGCAGGACTAGTTGGAGGAAAGGATACGCAGTATTTT. Translating it yields CASSQSAGLVGGKDTQYF. The chain is built from TRBV5-1 and TRBJ2-3; 7 nucleotides line up with TRBD2. This CDR3 is 18 amino acids long. The trim removed 4 bases at V and 6 bases at J, leaving 20 bases unmatched. Germline V gene data show CDR1 as SGHRS and CDR2 as YFSETQ. The full variable domain, in which reference TRBV5-1 and TRBJ2-3 provide the parts outside the CDR3, is KAGVTQTPRYLIKTRGQQVTLSCSPISGHRSVSWYQQTPGQGLQFLFEYFSETQRNKGNFPGRFSGRQFSNSRSEMNVSTLELGDSALYLCASSQSAGLVGGKDTQYFGPGTRLTVL.

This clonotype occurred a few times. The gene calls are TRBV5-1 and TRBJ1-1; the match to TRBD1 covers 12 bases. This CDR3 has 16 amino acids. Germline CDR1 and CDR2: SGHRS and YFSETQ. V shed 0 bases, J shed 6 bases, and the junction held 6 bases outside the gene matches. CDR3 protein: CASSLAGGQGASEAFF. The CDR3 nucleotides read TGCGCCAGCAGCTTGGCTGGGGGACAGGGGGCCTCTGAAGCTTTCTTT.

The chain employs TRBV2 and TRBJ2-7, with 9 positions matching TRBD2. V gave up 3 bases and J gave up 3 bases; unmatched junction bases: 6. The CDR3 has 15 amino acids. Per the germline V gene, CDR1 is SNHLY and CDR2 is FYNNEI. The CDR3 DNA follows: TGTGCCAGCAGTGAGTCTAGCGGGACGGGCTACGAGCAGTACTTC. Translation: CASSESSGTGYEQYF.

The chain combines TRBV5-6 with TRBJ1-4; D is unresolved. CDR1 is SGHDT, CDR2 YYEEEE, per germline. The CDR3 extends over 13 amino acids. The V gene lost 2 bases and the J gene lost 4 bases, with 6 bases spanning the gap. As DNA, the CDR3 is TGTGCCAGCAGCTTCAGGTTTAATGAAAAACTGTTTTTT. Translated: CASSFRFNEKLFF.